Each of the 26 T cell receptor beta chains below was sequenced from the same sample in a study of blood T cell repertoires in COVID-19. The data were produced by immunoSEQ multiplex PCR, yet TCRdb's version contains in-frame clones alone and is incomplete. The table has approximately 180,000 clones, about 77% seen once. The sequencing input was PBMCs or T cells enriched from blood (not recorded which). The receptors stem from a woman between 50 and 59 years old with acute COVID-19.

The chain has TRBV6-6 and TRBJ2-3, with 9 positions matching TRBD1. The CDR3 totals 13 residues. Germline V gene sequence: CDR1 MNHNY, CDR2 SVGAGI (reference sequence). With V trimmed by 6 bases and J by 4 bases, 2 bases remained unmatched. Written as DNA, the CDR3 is TGTGCCAGCAGGCGACAGGGGGCAGATACGCAGTATTTT. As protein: CASRRQGADTQYF.

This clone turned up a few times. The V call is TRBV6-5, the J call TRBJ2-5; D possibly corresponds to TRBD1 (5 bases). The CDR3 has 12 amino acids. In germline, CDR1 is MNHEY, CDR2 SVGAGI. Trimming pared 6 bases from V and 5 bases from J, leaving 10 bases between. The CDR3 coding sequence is TGTGCCAGCAGCCAGGGCTCTGAGACCCAGTACTTC. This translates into CASSQGSETQYF.

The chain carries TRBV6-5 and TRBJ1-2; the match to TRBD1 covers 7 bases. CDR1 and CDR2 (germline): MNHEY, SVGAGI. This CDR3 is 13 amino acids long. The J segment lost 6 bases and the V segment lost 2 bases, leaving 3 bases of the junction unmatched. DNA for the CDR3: TGTGCCAGCAGTTACGAGACAGGGAATGGCTACACCTTC. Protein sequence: CASSYETGNGYTF.

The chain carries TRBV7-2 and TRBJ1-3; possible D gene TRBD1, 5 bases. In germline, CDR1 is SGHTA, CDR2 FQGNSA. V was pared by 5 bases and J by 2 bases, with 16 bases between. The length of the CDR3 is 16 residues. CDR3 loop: CASSLSIRQTGNTIYF. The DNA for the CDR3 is TGTGCCAGCAGCCTCTCCATACGACAGACTGGAAACACCATATATTTT.

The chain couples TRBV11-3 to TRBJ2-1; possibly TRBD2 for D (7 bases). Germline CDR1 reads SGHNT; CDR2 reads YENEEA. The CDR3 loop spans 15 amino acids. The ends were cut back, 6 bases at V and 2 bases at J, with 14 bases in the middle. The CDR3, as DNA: TGTGCCAGCAGTCGCGGGGGCCAAACCTACAATGAGCAGTTCTTC. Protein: CASSRGGQTYNEQFF.

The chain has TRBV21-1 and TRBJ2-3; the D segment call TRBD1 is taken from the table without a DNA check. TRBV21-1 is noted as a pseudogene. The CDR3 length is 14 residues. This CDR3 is CASGGDSGQDTQYF. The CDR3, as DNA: TGTGCCAGCGGGGGAGACTCGGGACAAGATACGCAGTATTTT.

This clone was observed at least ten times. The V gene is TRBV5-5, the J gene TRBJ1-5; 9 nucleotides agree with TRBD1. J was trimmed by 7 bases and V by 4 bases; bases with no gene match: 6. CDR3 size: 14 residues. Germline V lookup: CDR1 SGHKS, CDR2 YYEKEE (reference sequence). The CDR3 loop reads CASSGGTGRQPQHF. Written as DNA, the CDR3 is TGTGCCAGCAGCGGAGGGACAGGGAGGCAGCCCCAGCATTTT.

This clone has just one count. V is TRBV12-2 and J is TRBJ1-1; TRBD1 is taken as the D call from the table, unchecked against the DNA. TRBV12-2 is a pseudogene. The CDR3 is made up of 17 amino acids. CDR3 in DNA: TGTGCAAGTCGCTCAGGGGTTTTATGGGGAAGGGTCACTGAAGCTTTCTTT. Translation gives CASRSGVLWGRVTEAFF.

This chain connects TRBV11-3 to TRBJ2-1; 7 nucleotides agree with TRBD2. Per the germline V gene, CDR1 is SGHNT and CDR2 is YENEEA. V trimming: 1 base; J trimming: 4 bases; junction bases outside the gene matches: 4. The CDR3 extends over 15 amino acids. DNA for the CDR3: TGTGCCAGCAGCTTAGGGGCTAGCGGATACAATGAGCAGTTCTTC. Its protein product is CASSLGASGYNEQFF.

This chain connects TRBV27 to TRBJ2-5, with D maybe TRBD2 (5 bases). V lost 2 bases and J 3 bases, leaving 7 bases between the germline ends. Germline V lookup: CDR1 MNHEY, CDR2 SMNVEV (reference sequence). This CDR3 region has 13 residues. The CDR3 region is CASSLTAEETQYF. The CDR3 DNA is TGTGCCAGCAGTTTAACAGCGGAAGAGACCCAGTACTTC.

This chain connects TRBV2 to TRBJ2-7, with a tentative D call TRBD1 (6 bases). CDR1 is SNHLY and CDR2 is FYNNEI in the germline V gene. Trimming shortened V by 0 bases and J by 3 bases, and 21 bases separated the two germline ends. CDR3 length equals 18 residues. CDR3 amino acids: CASSEAGRGPRALYEQYV. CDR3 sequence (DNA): TGTGCCAGCAGTGAAGCGGGCAGGGGCCCTAGAGCGCTCTACGAGCAGTACGTC.

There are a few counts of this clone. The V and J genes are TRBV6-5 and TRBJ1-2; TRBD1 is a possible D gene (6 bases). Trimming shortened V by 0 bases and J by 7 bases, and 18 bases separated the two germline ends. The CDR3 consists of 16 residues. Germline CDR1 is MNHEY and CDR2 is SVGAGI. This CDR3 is CASSYSKVGGEFGYTF. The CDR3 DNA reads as TGTGCCAGCAGTTACTCGAAAGTTGGGGGCGAGTTTGGCTACACCTTC.

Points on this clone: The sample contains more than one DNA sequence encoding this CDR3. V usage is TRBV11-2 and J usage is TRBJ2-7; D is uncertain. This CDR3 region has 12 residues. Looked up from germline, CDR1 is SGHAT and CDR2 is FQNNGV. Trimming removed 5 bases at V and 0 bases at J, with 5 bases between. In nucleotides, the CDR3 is TGTGCCAGCAGCCGCGGCTCCTACGAGCAGTACGTC. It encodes CASSRGSYEQYV.

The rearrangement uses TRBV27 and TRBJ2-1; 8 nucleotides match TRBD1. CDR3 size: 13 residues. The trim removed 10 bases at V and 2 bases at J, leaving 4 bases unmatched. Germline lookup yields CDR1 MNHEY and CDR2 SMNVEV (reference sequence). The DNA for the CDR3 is TGTGCCATCGGACAGGGCGCCTACAATGAGCAGTTCTTC. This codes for CAIGQGAYNEQFF.

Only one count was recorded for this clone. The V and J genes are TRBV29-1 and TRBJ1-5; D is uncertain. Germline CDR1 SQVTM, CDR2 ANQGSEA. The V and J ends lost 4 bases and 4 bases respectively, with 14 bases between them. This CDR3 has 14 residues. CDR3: CSVGEPDGNQPQHF. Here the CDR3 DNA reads TGCAGCGTTGGTGAACCTGACGGGAATCAGCCCCAGCATTTT.

The CDR3 DNA reads TGTGCCACCAGTGATTTGCAGGGGACAGGGGTGGCCGGGGAGCTGTTTTTT. The encoded protein is CATSDLQGTGVAGELFF. The genes are TRBV24-1 and TRBJ2-2; 10 nucleotides line up with TRBD1. Per germline, CDR1 KGHDR and CDR2 SFDVKD. V trimming: 0 bases; J trimming: 6 bases; junction bases outside the gene matches: 6. The CDR3 covers 17 residues.

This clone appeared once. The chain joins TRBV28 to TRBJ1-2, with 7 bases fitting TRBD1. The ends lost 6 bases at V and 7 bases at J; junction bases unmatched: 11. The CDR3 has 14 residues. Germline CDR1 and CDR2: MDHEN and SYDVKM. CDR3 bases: TGTGCCAGCAGCTCGGACAGGTTACAAGGTGGCTACACCTTC. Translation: CASSSDRLQGGYTF.

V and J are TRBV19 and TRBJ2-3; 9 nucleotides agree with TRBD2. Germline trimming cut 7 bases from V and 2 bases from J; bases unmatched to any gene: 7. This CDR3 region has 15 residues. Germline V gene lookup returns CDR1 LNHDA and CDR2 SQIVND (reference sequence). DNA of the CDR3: TGTGCCAGTAACGGTCTAGCGGGGCCCACAGATACGCAGTATTTT. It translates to CASNGLAGPTDTQYF.

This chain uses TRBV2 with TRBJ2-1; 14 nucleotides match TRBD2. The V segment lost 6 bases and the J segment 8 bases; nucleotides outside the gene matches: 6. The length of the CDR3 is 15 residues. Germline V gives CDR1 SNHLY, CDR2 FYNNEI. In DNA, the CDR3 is TGTGCCAGCAGCGAGACTAGCGGGGGGGCCTATGAGCAGTTCTTC. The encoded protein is CASSETSGGAYEQFF.

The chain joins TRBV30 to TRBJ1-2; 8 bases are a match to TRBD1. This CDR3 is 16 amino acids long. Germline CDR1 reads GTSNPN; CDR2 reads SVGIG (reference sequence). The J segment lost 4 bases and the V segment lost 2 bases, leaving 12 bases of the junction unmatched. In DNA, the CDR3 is TGTGCCTGGAGTCCACTCAGGACAGGGTTGAGCTATGGCTACACCTTC. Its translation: CAWSPLRTGLSYGYTF.

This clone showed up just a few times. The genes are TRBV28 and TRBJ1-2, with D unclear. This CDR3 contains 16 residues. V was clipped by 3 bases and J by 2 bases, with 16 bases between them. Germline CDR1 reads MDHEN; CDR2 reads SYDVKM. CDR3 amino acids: CASSFSPYGPNYGYTF. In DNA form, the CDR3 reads TGTGCCAGCAGTTTTAGCCCCTATGGCCCGAACTATGGCTACACCTTC.

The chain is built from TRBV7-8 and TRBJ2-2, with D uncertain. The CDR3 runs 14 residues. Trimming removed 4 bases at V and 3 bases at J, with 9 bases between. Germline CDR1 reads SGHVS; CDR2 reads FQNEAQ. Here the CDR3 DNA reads TGTGCCAGCAGCTCTCTAACCTACACCGGGGAGCTGTTTTTT. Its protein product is CASSSLTYTGELFF.

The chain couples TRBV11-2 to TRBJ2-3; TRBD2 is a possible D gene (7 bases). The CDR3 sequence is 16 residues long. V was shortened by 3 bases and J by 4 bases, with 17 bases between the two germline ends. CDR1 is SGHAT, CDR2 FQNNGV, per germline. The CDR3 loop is CASSFARGAGADTQYF. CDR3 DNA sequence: TGTGCCAGCAGCTTTGCCCGGGGGGCCGGGGCAGATACGCAGTATTTT.

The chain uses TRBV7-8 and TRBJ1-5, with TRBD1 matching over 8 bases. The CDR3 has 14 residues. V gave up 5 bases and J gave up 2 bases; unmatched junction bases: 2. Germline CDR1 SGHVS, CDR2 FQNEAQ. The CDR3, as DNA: TGTGCCAGCAGCCAGGGGGCCGGCAATCAGCCCCAGCATTTT. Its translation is CASSQGAGNQPQHF. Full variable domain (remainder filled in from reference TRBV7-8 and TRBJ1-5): GAGVSQSPRYKVAKRGQDVALRCDPISGHVSLFWYQQALGQGPEFLTYFQNEAQLDKSGLPSDRFFAERPEGSVSTLKIQRTQQEDSAVYLCASSQGAGNQPQHFGDGTRLSIL.

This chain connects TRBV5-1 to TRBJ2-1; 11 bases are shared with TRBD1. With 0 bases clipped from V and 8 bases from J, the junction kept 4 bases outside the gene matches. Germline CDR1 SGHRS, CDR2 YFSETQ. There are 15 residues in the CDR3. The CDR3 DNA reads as TGCGCCAGCAGCTTGGCGGACAGGGGGCGTCATGAGCAGTTCTTC. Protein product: CASSLADRGRHEQFF. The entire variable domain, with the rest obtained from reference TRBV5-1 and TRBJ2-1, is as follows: KAGVTQTPRYLIKTRGQQVTLSCSPISGHRSVSWYQQTPGQGLQFLFEYFSETQRNKGNFPGRFSGRQFSNSRSEMNVSTLELGDSALYLCASSLADRGRHEQFFGPGTRLTVL.

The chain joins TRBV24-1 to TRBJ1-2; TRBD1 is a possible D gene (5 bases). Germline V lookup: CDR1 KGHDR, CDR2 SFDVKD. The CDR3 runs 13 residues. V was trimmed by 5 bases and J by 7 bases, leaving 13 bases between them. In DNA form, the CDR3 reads TGTGCCACCAGTGGCCAGGGAAGCTCTGGCTACACCTTC. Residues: CATSGQGSSGYTF.